The 7 T cell receptor beta chains presented below share a single source sample, sequenced in a study of blood T cell repertoires in COVID-19. Generated by immunoSEQ multiplex PCR, the TCRdb table keeps only in-frame clones and is missing some. Of 100,000 to 150,000 clones in the sample, 75% to 90% were seen once. The sequenced sample consisted of peripheral blood. All receptors come from an elderly woman with COVID-19, enrolled during active disease.

The chain joins TRBV7-6 to TRBJ2-5; D might be TRBD2 (7 bases). The CDR3 extends over 16 amino acids. Per the germline V gene, CDR1 is SGHVS and CDR2 is FNYEAQ. Trimming left V 5 bases short and J 0 bases short, with 16 bases between. CDR3 sequence: CASSRGGRPYQETQYF. In DNA form, the CDR3 reads TGTGCCAGCAGCAGGGGGGGCAGACCGTACCAAGAGACCCAGTACTTC. Supplemented by reference TRBV7-6 and TRBJ2-5, the full variable domain reads GAGVSQSPRYKVTKRGQDVALRCDPISGHVSLYWYRQALGQGPEFLTYFNYEAQQDKSGLPNDRFSAERPEGSISTLTIQRTEQRDSAMYRCASSRGGRPYQETQYFGPGTRLLVL.

The CDR3 DNA sequence: TGTGCCAGCAGCCCCCACCGCGCCGTCCTCTACAATGAGCAGTTCTTC. As protein: CASSPHRAVLYNEQFF. The chain couples TRBV7-8 to TRBJ2-1; no clear D gene. Trimming removed 5 bases from V and 3 bases from J, with 17 bases in between. This CDR3 region has 16 residues. Germline lookup yields CDR1 SGHVS and CDR2 FQNEAQ.

This chain joins TRBV2 and TRBJ1-1; a weak D match, TRBD1 (5 bases). Trimming took off 6 bases at V and 0 bases at J, with 14 bases between the two ends. The CDR3 covers 15 residues. Germline V CDR1 and CDR2: SNHLY, FYNNEI. The CDR3 bases are TGTGCCAGCAGGTTGATTACAGGTTTGAACACTGAAGCTTTCTTT. Translated, it gives CASRLITGLNTEAFF.

The gene calls are TRBV6-5 and TRBJ2-2, with D perhaps matching TRBD2 (6 bases). This CDR3 region has 16 residues. The germline V gene encodes CDR1 MNHEY and CDR2 SVGAGI. The germline V and J ends were trimmed by 4 bases and 5 bases, with 17 bases remaining between them. CDR3 sequence: CASSFVPGTRTGELFF. The CDR3 DNA sequence: TGTGCCAGCAGTTTTGTCCCAGGGACTCGAACCGGGGAGCTGTTTTTT.

This clone was detected once. The genes are TRBV4-2 and TRBJ1-2; D might be TRBD1 (6 bases). CDR1 LGHNA and CDR2 YNFKEQ come from the germline V gene. The germline V and J ends were trimmed by 1 base and 8 bases, with 17 bases remaining between them. The CDR3 loop spans 15 amino acids. CDR3 nucleotide sequence: TGTGCCAGCAGCCAAGCTTCTCAGACAGGCGGGGGCTACACCTTC. Its translation is CASSQASQTGGGYTF.

The gene calls are TRBV18 and TRBJ2-2; TRBD1 is a possible D gene (5 bases). V dropped 3 bases and J dropped 14 bases, with 19 bases sitting between them. CDR1 is KGHSH, CDR2 LQKENI, per germline. This CDR3 has 14 residues. For the CDR3, the DNA is TGTGCCAGCTCACCGGGTGCGCAGGGAATCGGCCTGTTTTTT. Its protein product is CASSPGAQGIGLFF. Full variable domain (remainder filled in from reference TRBV18 and TRBJ2-2): NAGVMQNPRHLVRRRGQEARLRCSPMKGHSHVYWYRQLPEEGLKFMVYLQKENIIDESGMPKERFSAEFPKEGPSILRIQQVVRGDSAAYFCASSPGAQGIGLFFGEGSRLTVL.

The chain recombines TRBV7-3 with TRBJ1-1; D unresolved. The V gene's germline CDR1 is SGHTA and CDR2 FQGTGA. The CDR3 is 13 residues long. Trimming took off 4 bases at V and 0 bases at J, with 6 bases between the two ends. The CDR3 bases are TGTGCCAGCAGCTATAGCATGAACACTGAAGCTTTCTTT. This codes for CASSYSMNTEAFF.